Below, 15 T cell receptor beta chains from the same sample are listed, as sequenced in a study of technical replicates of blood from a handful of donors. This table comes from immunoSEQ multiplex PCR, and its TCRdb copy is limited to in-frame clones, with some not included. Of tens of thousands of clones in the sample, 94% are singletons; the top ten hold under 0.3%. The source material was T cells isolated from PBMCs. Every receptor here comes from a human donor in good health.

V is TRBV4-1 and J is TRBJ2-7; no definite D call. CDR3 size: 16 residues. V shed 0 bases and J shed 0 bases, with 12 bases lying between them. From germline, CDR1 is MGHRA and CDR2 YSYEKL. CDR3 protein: CASSQDKARGSYEQYF. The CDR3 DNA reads TGCGCCAGCAGCCAAGATAAGGCCCGCGGCTCCTACGAGCAGTACTTC.

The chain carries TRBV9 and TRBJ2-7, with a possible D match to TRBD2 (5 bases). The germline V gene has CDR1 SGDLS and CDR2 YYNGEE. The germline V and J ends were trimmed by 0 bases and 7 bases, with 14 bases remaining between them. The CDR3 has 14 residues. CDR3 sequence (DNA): TGTGCCAGCAGCGTAGCGGCAGCTTCGGGGGAGCAGTACTTC. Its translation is CASSVAAASGEQYF.

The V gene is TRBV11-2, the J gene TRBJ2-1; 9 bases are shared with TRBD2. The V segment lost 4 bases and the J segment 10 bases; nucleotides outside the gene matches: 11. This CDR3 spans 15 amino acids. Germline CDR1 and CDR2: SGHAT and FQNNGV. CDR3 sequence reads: CASSWWREGQREQFF. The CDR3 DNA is TGTGCCAGCAGCTGGTGGCGGGAGGGCCAACGGGAGCAGTTCTTC.

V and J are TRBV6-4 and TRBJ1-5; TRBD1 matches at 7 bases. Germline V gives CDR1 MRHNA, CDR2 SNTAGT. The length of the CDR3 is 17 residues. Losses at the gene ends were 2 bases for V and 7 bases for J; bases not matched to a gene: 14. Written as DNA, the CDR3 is TGTGCCAGCAGTGACCAGGGAACAGGGGTCGATATGCAGCCCCAGCATTTT. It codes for CASSDQGTGVDMQPQHF.

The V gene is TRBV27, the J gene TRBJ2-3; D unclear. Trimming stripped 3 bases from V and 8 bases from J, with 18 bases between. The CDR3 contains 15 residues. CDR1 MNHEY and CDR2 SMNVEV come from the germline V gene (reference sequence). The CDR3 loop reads CASSFFTAGPGTQYF. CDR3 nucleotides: TGTGCCAGCAGTTTCTTCACAGCAGGCCCCGGTACGCAGTATTTT.

The CDR3 DNA reads as TGTGCCAGTAGTATTTCGAGACACCGAATGAACACTGAAGCTTTCTTT. Protein sequence: CASSISRHRMNTEAFF. The gene calls are TRBV19 and TRBJ1-1; D unclear. The length of the CDR3 is 16 residues. V gave up 3 bases and J gave up 0 bases, with 14 bases separating them. CDR1 and CDR2 (germline): LNHDA, SQIVND (reference sequence).

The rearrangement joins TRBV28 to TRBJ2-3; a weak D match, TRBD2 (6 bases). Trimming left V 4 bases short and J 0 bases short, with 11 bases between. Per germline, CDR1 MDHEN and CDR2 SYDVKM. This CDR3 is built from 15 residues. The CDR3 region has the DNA TGTGCCAGCAGTTCCGGGGGACCTAGCACAGATACGCAGTATTTT. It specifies CASSSGGPSTDTQYF.

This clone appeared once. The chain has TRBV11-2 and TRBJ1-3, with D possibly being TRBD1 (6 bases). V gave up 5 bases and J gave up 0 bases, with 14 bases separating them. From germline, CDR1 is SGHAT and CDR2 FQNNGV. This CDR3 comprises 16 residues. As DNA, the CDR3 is TGTGCCAGCAGCAGACGGACAGCCGCCTCTGGAAACACCATATATTTT. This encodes CASSRRTAASGNTIYF.

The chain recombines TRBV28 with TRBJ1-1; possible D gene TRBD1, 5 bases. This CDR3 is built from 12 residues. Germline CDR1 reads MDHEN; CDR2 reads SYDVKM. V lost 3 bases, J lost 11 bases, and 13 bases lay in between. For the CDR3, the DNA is TGTGCCAGCAGTTTTAGCAGGGTAGAGGCTTTCTTT. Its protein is CASSFSRVEAFF.

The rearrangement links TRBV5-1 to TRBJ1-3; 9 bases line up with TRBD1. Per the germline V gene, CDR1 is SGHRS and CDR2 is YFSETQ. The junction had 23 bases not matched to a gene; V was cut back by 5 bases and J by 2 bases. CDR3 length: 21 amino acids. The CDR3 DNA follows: TGCGCCAGCAGACCGAGGGAACCCGGGACAGGGAAGGTCAGCGCTGGAAACACCATATATTTT. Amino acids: CASRPREPGTGKVSAGNTIYF. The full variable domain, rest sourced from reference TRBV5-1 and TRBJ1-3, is KAGVTQTPRYLIKTRGQQVTLSCSPISGHRSVSWYQQTPGQGLQFLFEYFSETQRNKGNFPGRFSGRQFSNSRSEMNVSTLELGDSALYLCASRPREPGTGKVSAGNTIYFGEGSWLTVV.

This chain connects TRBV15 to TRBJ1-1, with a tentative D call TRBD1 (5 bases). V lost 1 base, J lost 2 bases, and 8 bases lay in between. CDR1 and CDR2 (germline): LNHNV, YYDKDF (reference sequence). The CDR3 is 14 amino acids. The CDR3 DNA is TGTGCCACCAGCAGAGTCGACAGAAACACTGAAGCTTTCTTT. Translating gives CATSRVDRNTEAFF.

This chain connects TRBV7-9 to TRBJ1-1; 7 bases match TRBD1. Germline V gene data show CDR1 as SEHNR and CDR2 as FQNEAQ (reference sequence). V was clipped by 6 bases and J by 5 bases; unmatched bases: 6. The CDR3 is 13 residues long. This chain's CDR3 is CASSRQGGTEAFF. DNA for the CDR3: TGTGCCAGCAGTAGACAGGGAGGAACTGAAGCTTTCTTT.

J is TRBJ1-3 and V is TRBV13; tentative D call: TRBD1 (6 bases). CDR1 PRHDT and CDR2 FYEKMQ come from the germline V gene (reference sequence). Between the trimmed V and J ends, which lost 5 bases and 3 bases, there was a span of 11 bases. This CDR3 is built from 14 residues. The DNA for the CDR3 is TGTGCCAGCAGCGGGGACATACTTGGAAACACCATATATTTT. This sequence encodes CASSGDILGNTIYF.

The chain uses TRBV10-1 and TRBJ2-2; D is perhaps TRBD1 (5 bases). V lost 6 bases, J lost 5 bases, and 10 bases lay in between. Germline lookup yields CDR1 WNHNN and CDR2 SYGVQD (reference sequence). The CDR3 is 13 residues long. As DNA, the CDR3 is TGCGCCAGCAGCAGGGTGGGGACCGGGGAGCTGTTTTTT. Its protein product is CASSRVGTGELFF.

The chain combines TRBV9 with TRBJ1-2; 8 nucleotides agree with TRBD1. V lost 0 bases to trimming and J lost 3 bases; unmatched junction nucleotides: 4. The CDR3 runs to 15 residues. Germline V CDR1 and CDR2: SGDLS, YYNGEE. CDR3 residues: CASSVDGQGYYGYTF. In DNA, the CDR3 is TGTGCCAGCAGCGTAGACGGACAGGGTTACTATGGCTACACCTTC.